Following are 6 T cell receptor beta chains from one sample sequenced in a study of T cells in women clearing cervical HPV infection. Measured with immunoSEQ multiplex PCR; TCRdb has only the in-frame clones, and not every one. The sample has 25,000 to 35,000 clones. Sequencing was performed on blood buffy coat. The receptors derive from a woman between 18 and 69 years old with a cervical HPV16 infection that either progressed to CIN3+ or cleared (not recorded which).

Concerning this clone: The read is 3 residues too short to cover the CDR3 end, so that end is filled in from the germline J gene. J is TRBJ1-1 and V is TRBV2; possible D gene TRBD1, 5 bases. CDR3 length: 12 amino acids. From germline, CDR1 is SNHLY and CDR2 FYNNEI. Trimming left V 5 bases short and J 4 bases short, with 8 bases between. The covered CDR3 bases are TGTGCCAGCAGTCCTCAGGGCACTGAA. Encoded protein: CASSPQGTE. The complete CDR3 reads CASSPQGTEAFF.

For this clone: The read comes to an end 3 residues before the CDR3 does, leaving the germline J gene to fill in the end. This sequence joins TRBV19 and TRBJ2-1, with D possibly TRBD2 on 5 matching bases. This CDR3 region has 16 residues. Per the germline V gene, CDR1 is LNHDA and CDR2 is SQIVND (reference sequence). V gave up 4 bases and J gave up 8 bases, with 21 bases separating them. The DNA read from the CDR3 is TGTGCCAGTAGTACCCCCCGTAAGGCTAGCAGGCATGAG. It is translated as CASSTPRKASRHE. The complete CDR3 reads CASSTPRKASRHEQFF.

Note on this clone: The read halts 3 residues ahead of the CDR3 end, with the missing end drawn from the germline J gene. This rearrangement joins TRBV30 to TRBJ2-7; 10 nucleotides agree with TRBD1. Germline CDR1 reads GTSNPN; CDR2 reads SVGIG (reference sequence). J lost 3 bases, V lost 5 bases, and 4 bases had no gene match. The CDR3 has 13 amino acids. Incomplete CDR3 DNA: TGTGCCTGGGGAGGACAGGGGGGCTACGAG. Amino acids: CAWGGQGGYE. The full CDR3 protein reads CAWGGQGGYEQYF.

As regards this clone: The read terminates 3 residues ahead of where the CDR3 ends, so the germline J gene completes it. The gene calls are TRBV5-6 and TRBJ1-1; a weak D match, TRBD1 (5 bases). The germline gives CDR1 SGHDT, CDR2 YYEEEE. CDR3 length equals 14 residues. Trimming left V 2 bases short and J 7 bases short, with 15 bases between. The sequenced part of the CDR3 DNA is TGTGCCAGCAGCTTTCCGACGGGGGAGAGTGAA. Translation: CASSFPTGESE. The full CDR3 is CASSFPTGESEAFF. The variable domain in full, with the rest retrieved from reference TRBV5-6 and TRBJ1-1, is DAGVTQSPTHLIKTRGQQVTLRCSPKSGHDTVSWYQQALGQGPQFIFQYYEEEERQRGNFPDRFSGHQFPNYSSELNVNALLLGDSALYLCASSFPTGESEAFFGQGTRLTVV.

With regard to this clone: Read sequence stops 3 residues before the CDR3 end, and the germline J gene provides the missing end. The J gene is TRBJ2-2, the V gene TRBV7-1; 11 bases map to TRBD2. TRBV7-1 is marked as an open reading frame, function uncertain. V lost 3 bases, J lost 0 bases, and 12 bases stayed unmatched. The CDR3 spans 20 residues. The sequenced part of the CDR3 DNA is TGTGCCAGCAGCTCCCGGGGTAGCGGGAGGGCGATTTCGAACACCGGGGAG. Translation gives CASSSRGSGRAISNTGE. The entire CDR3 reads CASSSRGSGRAISNTGELFF.

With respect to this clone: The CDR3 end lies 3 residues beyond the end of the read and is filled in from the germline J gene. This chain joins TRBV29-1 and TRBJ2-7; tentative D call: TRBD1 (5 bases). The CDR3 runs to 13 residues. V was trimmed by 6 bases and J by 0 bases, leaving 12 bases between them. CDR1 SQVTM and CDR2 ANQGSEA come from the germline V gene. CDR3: CSVRTLSSYEQYF. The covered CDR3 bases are TGCAGCGTCAGGACATTGAGCTCCTACGAG.